This T cell receptor beta chain is drawn from a study of cytomegalovirus exposure and HLA in healthy donors. Both 60 Vbeta primers and 13 Jbeta primers went into the PCR. The repertoire was sequenced with immunoSEQ multiplex PCR; TCRdb's copy has only in-frame clones and lacks some. Among around 160,000 clones listed, roughly 74% were seen once. The CDR3 has 16 amino acids. Germline assignment: CDR1 LGHNA and CDR2 YSLEER. V was clipped by 2 bases and J by 0 bases, with 13 bases between them. The receptor was derived from a male donor in good health and CMV-seronegative. The chain has TRBV4-3 and TRBJ1-2; possible D gene TRBD1, 5 bases. Sample: PBMCs. CDR3 coding DNA: TGCGCCAGCAGCCAAAGCGGAGGGACGGCTAACTATGGCTACACCTTC. It codes for CASSQSGGTANYGYTF.